The clone carrying this T cell receptor beta chain was seen only once. The sample belongs to a study of T cells after somatic rescue of genetic block. TCRdb's copy holds only in-frame clones and misses some; the assay was immunoSEQ multiplex PCR. In the table there are roughly 110,000 clones, about 93% of which are singletons. CDR1 ENHRY and CDR2 SYGVKD come from the germline V gene. CDR3 length: 16 amino acids. V lost 10 bases and J 0 bases, leaving 18 bases between the germline ends. The chain employs TRBV10-3 and TRBJ2-2, with D possibly matching TRBD1 (5 bases). The receptor comes from a woman aged 18-29 years. The sample consisted of peripheral blood mononuclear cells (PBMCs). The CDR3 sequence: CASSSAGMSNTGELFF. The DNA of the CDR3 is TGTGCCAGCTCATCTGCAGGGATGTCGAACACCGGGGAGCTGTTTTTT.